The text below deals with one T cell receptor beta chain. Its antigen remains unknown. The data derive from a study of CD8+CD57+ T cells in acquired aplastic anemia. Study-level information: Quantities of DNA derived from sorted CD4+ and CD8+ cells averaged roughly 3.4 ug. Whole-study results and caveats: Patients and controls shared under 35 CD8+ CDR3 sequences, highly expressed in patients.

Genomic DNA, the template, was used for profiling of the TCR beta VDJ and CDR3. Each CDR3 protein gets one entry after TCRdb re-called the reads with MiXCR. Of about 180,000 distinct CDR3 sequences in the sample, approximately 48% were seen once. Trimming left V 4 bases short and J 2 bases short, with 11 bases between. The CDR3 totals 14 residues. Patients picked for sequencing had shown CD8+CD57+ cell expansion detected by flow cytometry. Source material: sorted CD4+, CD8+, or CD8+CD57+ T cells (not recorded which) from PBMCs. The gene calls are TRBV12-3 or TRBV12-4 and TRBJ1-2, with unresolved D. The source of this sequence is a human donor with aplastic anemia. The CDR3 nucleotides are TGTGCCAGCAGTTCCTCCGCAGGCAACTATGGCTACACCTTC. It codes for CASSSSAGNYGYTF.